This TCR beta chain was obtained from a study of cytomegalovirus exposure and HLA in healthy donors. General observations from the study: Analysis was performed later, and it showed HLA-associated TCR beta chains to be more clonally expanded than equally common others. It was in a later analysis that TCR association rates were seen to vary by HLA locus, highest for DRB1 and lowest for HLA-C. Later work found most CMV-associated TCR beta chains apparently HLA-restricted.

The CDR3 covers 14 residues. Germline V gene sequence: CDR1 SGHRS, CDR2 YFSETQ. Details on this clone: Antigen: not known.

13 Jbeta primers and 60 Vbeta primers were used for the PCR. In the source study's methods: The count from a later analysis was some 80 million unique TCR beta chains, some 12 million of them shared. TCRdb's copy holds only in-frame clones and misses some; the assay was immunoSEQ multiplex PCR. V and J calls and clone size are as listed in that table; D and trimming were resolved from the DNA. The sample yields about 47,000 clones, under 75% seen once. Sequenced input: PBMCs. This TCR was sampled from a man younger than 40 in good health and CMV-seronegative. This chain connects TRBV5-1 to TRBJ2-5, with TRBD1 matching 8 bases. The DNA end is more similar to TRBJ2-7, so the J call may be wrong. The CDR3 loop reads CASSGQGSPYEQYF. DNA of the CDR3: TGCGCCAGCAGCGGACAGGGTTCGCCCTACGAGCAGTACTTC.